This TCR beta chain stems from a study of blood T cell repertoires in COVID-19. Assay: immunoSEQ multiplex PCR; the TCRdb copy retains only in-frame clones and omits some. The table includes approximately 180,000 clones, approximately 89% detected once. Germline assignment: CDR1 SNHLY and CDR2 FYNNEI. This CDR3 has 15 residues. The V gene lost 0 bases and the J gene lost 8 bases, with 13 bases spanning the gap. Recruitment covered 25 or so US areas and drew participants whose ages spanned roughly 18 to 90 years. Self-reported history from a screening survey and questionnaire set each donor's cohort. The rearrangement links TRBV2 to TRBJ1-4, with D unclear. This sequence was found in a woman aged 40 to 49 with acute COVID-19. The source material was PBMCs or T cells enriched from blood (not recorded which). This chain's CDR3 is CASSEARPEMEKLFF. DNA for the CDR3: TGTGCCAGCAGTGAAGCGCGCCCTGAGATGGAAAAACTGTTTTTT.